Detailed here is one T cell receptor beta chain. Germline CDR1 is SQVTM and CDR2 is ANQGSEA. With 6 bases removed from V and 12 bases from J, the gap between germline ends came to 21 bases. The CDR3 has 13 residues. This specimen belongs to a study of naive and memory T cell subsets. TCR cDNA received a 3' ligated oligonucleotide that carried a UMI. Reverse transcription used DNase-treated unsorted total RNA, aiming for roughly 1 to 1000 ng. Four PCR rounds used nested alpha and beta constant region primers plus the SP2 primer. For blood and skin samples, reverse transcription used TCR alpha and beta constant primers. TCRdb re-called the UMI-ligation and nested PCR reads through MiXCR, storing one row per CDR3 protein. The profile shows tens of thousands of distinct CDR3 sequences, under 6.5% of them singletons.

The TCR sequence derives from an adult in good health. The chain carries TRBV29-1 and TRBJ2-1, with unresolved D. The material sequenced was blood. The CDR3 reads CSVHPVGDIAQFF. The CDR3 coding sequence is TGCAGCGTCCACCCAGTCGGTGATATCGCGCAGTTCTTC.